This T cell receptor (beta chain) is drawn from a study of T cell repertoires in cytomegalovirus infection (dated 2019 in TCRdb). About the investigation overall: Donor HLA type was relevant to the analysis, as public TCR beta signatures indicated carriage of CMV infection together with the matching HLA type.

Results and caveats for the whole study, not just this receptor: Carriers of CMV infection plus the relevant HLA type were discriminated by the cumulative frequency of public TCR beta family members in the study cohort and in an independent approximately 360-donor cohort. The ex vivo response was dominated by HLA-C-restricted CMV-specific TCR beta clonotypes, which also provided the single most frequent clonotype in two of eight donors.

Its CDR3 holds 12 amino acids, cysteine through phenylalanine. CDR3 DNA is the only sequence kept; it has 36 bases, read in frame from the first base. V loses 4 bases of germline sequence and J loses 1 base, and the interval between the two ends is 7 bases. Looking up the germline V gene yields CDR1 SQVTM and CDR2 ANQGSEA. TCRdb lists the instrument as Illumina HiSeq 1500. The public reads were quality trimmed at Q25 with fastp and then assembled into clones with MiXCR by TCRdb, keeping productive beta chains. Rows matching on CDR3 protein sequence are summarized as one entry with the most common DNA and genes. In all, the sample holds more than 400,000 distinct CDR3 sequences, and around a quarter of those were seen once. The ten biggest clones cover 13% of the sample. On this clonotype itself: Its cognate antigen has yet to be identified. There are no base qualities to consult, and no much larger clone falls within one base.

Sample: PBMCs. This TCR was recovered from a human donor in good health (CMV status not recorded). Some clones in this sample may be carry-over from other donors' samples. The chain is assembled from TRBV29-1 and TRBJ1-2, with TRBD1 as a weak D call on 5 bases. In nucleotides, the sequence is TGCAGCGTTGTCAGGGATAACTATGGCTACACCTTC. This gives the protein CSVVRDNYGYTF.